These 5 T cell receptor beta chains originate from one sample sequenced in a study of cytomegalovirus exposure and HLA in healthy donors. Assay: immunoSEQ multiplex PCR; the TCRdb copy retains only in-frame clones and omits some. The repertoire includes approximately 160,000 clones, 85% of them detected once, and around 2% sits in the top ten. Sequenced: PBMCs. The receptors originated from a man aged 25-45 years in good health and CMV-seropositive.

V is TRBV7-8 and J is TRBJ2-7, with TRBD1 matching over 9 bases. Trimming at V came to 5 bases and at J to 3 bases, leaving 8 bases not matched to a gene. The CDR3 sequence is 15 residues long. The germline gives CDR1 SGHVS, CDR2 FQNEAQ. CDR3 nucleotide sequence: TGTGCCAGCAGCCACAAGACAGGGGGGCTCTACGAGCAGTACTTC. Translating gives CASSHKTGGLYEQYF.

The chain has TRBV5-4 and TRBJ2-7; TRBD1 might be the D (6 bases). Germline CDR1 is SGHNT and CDR2 is YYREEE (reference sequence). The CDR3 covers 14 residues. Trimming removed 1 base from V and 3 bases from J, with 11 bases in between. The CDR3 DNA is TGTGCCAGCAGCTTGTGGGAAGGGGGCTACGAGCAGTACTTC. Translated, it gives CASSLWEGGYEQYF.

This chain uses TRBV15 with TRBJ2-3; TRBD2 matches 8 bases. After removal of 0 bases from V and 4 bases from J, the junction contained 6 bases not matched to a gene. The CDR3 loop spans 16 amino acids. Germline V gene sequence: CDR1 LNHNV, CDR2 YYDKDF (reference sequence). CDR3 in DNA: TGTGCCACCAGCAGAGATTGGCGGGGGGAACCAGATACGCAGTATTTT. Its protein product is CATSRDWRGEPDTQYF.

The V and J genes are TRBV9 and TRBJ1-2; 8 bases map to TRBD1. Germline values: CDR1 SGDLS, CDR2 YYNGEE. J gave up 8 bases and V 5 bases, and 11 bases lay outside the gene matches. CDR3 length equals 14 residues. The CDR3 is CASRDTGGRIGYTF. The CDR3 coding sequence is TGTGCCAGCAGAGATACAGGGGGGCGCATAGGCTACACCTTC.

CDR3 sequence: CASSVGSLAGAQETQYF. CDR3 in DNA: TGCGCCAGCAGCGTGGGGAGCCTAGCGGGGGCCCAAGAGACCCAGTACTTC. The rearrangement joins TRBV5-1 to TRBJ2-5; 10 bases are a match to TRBD2. Germline CDR1 and CDR2: SGHRS and YFSETQ. CDR3 length: 17 residues. V dropped 4 bases and J dropped 1; count of bases not matched to a gene: 10.